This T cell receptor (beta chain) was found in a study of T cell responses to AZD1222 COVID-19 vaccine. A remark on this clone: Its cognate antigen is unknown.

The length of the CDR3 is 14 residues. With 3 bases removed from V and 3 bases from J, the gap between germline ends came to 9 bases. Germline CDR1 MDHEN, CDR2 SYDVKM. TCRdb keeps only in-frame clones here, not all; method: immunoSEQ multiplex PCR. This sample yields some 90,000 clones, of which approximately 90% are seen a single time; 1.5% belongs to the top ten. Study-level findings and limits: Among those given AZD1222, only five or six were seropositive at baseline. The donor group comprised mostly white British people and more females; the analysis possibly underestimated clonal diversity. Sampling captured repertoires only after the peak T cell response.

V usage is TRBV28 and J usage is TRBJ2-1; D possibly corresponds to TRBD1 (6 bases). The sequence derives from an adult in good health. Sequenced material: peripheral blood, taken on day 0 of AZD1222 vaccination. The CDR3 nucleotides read TGTGCCAGCAGTTTGTTCAGGGGCTACAATGAGCAGTTCTTC. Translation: CASSLFRGYNEQFF.